The count of the clone carrying this T cell receptor beta chain is one. Its cognate antigen is unknown. The same CDR3 also results from other DNA sequences found in this sample. These data originate in a study of cytomegalovirus exposure and HLA in healthy donors. On the study more broadly: As an earlier analysis found, roughly 180 million T cells yielded 95 million to 130 million unique TCR beta sequences. General study points: A link between a missense DCLRE1C variant and TCR beta V- and J-gene trimming emerged from a later analysis.

V dropped 0 bases and J dropped 5 bases, with 6 bases sitting between them. The CDR3 sequence is 13 residues long. Germline values: CDR1 SGHRS, CDR2 YFSETQ. Primers: 60 Vbeta forward and 13 Jbeta reverse. The protocol was immunoSEQ multiplex PCR, while the TCRdb copy is restricted to in-frame clones and leaves out a portion. The data contain about 80,000 clones, around 67% of them singletons. The TCR sequence derives from a woman aged 45-65 years in good health and CMV-seropositive. V is TRBV5-1 and J is TRBJ1-5; D call uncertain. Sequenced material: PBMCs. The CDR3 region is CASSLGGDQPQHF. The CDR3 nucleotides are TGCGCCAGCAGCTTGGGAGGAGATCAGCCCCAGCATTTT.